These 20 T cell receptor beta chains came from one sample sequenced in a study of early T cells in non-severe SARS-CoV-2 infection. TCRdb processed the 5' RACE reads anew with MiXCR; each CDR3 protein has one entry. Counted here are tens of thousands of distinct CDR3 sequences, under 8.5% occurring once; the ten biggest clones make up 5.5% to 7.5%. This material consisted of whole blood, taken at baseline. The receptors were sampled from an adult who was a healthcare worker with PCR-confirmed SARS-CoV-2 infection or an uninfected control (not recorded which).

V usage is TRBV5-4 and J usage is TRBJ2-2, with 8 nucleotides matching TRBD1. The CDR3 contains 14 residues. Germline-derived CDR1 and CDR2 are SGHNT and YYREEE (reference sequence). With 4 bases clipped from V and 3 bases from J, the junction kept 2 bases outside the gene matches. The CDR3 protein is CASSQGQDTGELFF. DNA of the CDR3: TGTGCCAGCAGCCAGGGACAGGACACCGGGGAGCTGTTTTTT.

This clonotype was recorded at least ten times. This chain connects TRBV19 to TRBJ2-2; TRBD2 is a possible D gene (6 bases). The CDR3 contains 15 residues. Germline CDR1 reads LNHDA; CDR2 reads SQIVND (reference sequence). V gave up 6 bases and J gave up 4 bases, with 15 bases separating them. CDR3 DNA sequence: TGTGCCAGTAGCCTGACGGGGGAAGGCACCGGGGAGCTGTTTTTT. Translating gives CASSLTGEGTGELFF.

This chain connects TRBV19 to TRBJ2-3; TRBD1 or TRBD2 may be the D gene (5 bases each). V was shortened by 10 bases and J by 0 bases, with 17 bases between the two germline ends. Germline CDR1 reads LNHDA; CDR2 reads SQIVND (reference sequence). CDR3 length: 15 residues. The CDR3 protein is CATGRSWTSTDTQYF. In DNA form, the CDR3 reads TGTGCCACAGGGCGTTCTTGGACTAGCACAGATACGCAGTATTTT.

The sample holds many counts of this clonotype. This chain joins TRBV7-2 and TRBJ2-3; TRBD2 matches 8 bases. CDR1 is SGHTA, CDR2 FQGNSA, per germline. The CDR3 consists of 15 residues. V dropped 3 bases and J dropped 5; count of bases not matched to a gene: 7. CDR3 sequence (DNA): TGTGCCAGCAGCTTCGCGGGGGGACGAGGAGATACGCAGTATTTT. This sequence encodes CASSFAGGRGDTQYF.

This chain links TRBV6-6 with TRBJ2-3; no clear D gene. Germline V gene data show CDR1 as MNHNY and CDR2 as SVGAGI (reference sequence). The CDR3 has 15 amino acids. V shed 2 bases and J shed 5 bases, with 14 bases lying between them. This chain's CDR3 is CASSYPVGPQDTQYF. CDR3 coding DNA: TGTGCCAGCAGTTACCCGGTGGGTCCCCAAGATACGCAGTATTTT.

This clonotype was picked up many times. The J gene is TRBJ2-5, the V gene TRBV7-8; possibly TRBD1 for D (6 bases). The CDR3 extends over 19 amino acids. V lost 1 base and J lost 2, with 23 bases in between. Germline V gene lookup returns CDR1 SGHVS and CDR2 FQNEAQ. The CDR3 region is CASSLGPGLGLTGQETQYF. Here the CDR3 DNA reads TGTGCCAGCAGCTTAGGGCCTGGTCTGGGATTGACAGGACAAGAGACCCAGTACTTC.

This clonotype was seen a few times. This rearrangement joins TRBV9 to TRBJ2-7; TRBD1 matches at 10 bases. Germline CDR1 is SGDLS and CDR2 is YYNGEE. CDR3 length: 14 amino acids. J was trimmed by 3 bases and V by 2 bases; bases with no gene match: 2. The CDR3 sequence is CASSVGQGLYEQYF. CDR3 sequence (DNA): TGTGCCAGCAGCGTGGGACAGGGGCTCTACGAGCAGTACTTC.

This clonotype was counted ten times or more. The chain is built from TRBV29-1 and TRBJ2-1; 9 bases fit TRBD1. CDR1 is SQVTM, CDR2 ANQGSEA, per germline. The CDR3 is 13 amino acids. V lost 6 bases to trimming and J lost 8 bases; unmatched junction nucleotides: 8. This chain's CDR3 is CSVPGQGLDEQFF. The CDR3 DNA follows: TGCAGCGTGCCGGGACAGGGTTTGGATGAGCAGTTCTTC.

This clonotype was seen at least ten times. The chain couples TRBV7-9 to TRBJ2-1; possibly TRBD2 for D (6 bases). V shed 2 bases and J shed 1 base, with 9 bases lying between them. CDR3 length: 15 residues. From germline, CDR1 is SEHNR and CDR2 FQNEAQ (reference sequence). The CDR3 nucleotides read TGTGCCAGCAGCTTATCGGGGGATTCCTACAATGAGCAGTTCTTC. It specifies CASSLSGDSYNEQFF.

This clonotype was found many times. The CDR3 nucleotides read TGTGCCAGCAGTTTGGGACAGGGGAGAGAGACCCAGTACTTC. It specifies CASSLGQGRETQYF. The chain employs TRBV6-5 and TRBJ2-5, with 10 bases matching TRBD1. Germline values: CDR1 MNHEY, CDR2 SVGAGI. Trimming at V came to 4 bases and at J to 4 bases, leaving 3 bases not matched to a gene. The CDR3 is made up of 14 amino acids.

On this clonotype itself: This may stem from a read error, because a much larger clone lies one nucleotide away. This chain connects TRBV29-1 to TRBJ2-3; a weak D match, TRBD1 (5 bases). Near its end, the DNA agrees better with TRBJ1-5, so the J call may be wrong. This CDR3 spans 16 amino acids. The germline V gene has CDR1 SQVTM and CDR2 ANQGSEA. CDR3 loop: CSVPASGGRSTDTQHF. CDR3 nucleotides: TGCAGCGTTCCGGCTAGCGGGGGGAGAAGCACAGATACGCAGCATTTT.

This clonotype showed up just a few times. CDR3 sequence: CASSLRLAGGTDTQYF. For the CDR3, the DNA is TGTGCCAGCAGCCTACGACTAGCGGGGGGCACAGATACGCAGTATTTT. V is TRBV12-3 or TRBV12-4 and J is TRBJ2-3; 12 bases are a match to TRBD2. The CDR3 is 16 residues long. V shed 6 bases and J 1 base; nucleotides not matched to a gene: 5.

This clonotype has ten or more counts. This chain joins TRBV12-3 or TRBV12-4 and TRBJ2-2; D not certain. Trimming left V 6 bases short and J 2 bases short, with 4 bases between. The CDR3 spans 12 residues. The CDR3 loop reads CASRFNTGELFF. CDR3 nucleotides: TGTGCCAGCAGGTTTAACACCGGGGAGCTGTTTTTT.

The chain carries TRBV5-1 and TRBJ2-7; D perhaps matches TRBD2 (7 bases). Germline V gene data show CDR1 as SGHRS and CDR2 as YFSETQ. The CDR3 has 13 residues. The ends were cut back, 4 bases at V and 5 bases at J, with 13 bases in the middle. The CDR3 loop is CASSGGAVNEQYF. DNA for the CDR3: TGCGCCAGCAGCGGGGGGGCTGTGAACGAGCAGTACTTC.

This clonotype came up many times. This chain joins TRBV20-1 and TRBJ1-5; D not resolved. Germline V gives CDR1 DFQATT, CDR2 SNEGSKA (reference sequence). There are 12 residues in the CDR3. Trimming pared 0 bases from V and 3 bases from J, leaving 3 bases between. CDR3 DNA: TGCAGTGCTAGAGAGGACAATCAGCCCCAGCATTTT. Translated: CSAREDNQPQHF.

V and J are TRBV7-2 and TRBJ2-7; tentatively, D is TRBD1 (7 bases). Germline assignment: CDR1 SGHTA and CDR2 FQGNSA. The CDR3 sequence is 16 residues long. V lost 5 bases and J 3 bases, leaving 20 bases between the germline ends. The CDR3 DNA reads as TGTGCCAGCAGCGGCCCGGGCAGGGGGGCGCACTACGAGCAGTACTTC. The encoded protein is CASSGPGRGAHYEQYF.

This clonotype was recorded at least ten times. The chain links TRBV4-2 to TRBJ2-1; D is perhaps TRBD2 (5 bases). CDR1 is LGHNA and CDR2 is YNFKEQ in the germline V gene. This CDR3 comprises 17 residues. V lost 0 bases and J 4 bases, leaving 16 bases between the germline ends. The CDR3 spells CASSQDLGLAAYNEQFF. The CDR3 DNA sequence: TGTGCCAGCAGCCAAGATCTCGGGCTAGCCGCTTACAATGAGCAGTTCTTC.

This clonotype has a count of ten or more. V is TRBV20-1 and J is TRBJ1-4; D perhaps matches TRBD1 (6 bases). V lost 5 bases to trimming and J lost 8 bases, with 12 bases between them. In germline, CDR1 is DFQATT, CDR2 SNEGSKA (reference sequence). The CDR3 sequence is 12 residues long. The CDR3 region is CSAFRGEEKLFF. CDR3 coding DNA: TGCAGTGCTTTCAGGGGAGAGGAAAAACTGTTTTTT.

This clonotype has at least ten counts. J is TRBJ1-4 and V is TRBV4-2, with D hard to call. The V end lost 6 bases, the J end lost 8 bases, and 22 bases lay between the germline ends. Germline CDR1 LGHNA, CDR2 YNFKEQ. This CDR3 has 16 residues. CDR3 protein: CASSKDWVRKEEKLFF. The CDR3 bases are TGTGCCAGCAGTAAAGATTGGGTCCGAAAGGAGGAAAAACTGTTTTTT.

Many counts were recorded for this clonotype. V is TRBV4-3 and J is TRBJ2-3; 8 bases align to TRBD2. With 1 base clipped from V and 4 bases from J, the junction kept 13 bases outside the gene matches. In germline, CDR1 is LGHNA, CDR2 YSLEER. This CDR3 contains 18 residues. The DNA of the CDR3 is TGCGCCAGCAGCCAAGTATTCTTCAGGACTAGCAAGTCAGATACGCAGTATTTT. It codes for CASSQVFFRTSKSDTQYF.